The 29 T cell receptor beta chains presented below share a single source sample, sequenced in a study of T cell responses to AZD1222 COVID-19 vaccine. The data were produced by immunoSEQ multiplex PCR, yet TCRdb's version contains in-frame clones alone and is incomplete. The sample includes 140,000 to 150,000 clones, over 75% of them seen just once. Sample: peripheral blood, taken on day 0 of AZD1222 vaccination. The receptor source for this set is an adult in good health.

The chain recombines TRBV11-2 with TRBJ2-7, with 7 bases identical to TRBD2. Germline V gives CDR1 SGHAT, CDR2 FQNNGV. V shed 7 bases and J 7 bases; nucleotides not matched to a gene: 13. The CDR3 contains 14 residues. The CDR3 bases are TGTGCCAGCAAGCTCGGTGTGGCTAGCGGTGAGCAGTACTTC. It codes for CASKLGVASGEQYF.

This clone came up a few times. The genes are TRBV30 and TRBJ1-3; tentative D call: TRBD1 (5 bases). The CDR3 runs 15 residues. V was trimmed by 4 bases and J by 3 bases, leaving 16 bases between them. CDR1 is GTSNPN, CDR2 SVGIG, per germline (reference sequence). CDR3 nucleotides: TGTGCCTGGAACCTCGGCAGGGCTGGTGGAAACACCATATATTTT. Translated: CAWNLGRAGGNTIYF.

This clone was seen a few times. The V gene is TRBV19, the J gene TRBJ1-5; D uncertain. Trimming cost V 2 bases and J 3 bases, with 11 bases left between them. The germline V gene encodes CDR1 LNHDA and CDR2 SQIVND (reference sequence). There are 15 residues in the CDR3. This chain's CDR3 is CASSILRVLNQPQHF. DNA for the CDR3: TGTGCCAGTAGTATATTGAGGGTGCTCAATCAGCCCCAGCATTTT.

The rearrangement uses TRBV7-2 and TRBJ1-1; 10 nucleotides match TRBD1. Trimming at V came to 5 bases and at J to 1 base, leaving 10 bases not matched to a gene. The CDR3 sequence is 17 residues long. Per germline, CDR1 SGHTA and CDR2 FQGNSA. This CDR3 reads CASSNLGTGERNTEAFF. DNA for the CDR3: TGTGCCAGCAGCAACTTGGGGACAGGGGAGAGGAACACTGAAGCTTTCTTT.

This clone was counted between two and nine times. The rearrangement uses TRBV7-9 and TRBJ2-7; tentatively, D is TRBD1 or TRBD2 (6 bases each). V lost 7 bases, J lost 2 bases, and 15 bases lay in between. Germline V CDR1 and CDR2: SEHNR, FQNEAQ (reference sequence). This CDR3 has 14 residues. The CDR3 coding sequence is TGTGCCAGCACCCTAGAGGGGGGTCCCTACGAGCAGTACTTC. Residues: CASTLEGGPYEQYF.

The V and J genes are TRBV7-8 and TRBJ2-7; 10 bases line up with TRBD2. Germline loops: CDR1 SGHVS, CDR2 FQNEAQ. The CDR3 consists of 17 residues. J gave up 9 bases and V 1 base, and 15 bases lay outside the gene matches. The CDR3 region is CASSLENLAGDGRVQYF. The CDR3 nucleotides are TGTGCCAGCAGCTTAGAAAACCTAGCGGGGGATGGTAGGGTGCAGTACTTC.

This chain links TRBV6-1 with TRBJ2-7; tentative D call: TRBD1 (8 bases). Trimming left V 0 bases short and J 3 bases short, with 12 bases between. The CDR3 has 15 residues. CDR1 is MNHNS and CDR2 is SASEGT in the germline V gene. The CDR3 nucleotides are TGTGCCAGCAGTGAAGCAGCGGGACAGGTCTACGAGCAGTACTTC. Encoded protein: CASSEAAGQVYEQYF.

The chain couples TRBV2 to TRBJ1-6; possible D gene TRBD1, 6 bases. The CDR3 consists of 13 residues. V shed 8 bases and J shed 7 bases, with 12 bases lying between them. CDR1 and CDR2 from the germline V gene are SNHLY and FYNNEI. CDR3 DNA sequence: TGTGCCAGCGACAGGTACCCCAATTCACCCCTCCACTTT. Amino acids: CASDRYPNSPLHF.

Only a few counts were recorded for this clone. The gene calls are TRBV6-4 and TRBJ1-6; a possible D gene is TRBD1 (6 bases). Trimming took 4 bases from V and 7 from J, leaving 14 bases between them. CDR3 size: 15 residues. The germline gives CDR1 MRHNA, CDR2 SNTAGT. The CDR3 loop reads CASSGGGGRNSPLHF. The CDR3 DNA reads TGTGCCAGCAGTGGTGGGGGGGGCCGAAATTCACCCCTCCACTTT.

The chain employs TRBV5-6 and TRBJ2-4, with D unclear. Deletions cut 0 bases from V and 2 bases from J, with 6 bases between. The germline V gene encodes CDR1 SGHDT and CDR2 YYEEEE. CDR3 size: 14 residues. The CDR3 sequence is CASSLGGTKNIQYF. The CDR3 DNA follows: TGTGCCAGCAGCTTGGGGGGAACCAAAAACATTCAGTACTTC.

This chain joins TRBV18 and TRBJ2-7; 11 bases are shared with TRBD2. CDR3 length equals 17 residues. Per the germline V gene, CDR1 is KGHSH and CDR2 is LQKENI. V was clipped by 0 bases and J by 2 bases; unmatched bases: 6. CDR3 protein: CASSPPGLAGGTYEQYF. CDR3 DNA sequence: TGTGCCAGCTCACCACCGGGGCTAGCGGGGGGAACCTACGAGCAGTACTTC.

CDR3 bases: TGTGCCAGCAGCTTGGGTAAGGGACTAGCGGGTTCCATTGAGCAGTTCTTC. Translated: CASSLGKGLAGSIEQFF. This chain links TRBV7-2 with TRBJ2-1; 12 bases map to TRBD2. CDR1 SGHTA and CDR2 FQGNSA come from the germline V gene. V gave up 3 bases and J gave up 9 bases; unmatched junction bases: 12. There are 17 residues in the CDR3.

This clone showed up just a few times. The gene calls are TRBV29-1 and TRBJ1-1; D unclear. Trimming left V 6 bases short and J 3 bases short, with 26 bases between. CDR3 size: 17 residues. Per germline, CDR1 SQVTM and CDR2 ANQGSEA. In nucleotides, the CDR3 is TGCAGCGTGGAAAGCGTGGGTGCACTCGCGGGGTACACTGAAGCTTTCTTT. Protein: CSVESVGALAGYTEAFF.

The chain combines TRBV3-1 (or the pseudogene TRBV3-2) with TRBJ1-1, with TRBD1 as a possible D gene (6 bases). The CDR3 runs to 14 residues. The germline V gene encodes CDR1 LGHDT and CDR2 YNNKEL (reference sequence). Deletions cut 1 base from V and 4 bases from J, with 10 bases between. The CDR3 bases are TGTGCCAGCAGCCAAGCAGGGGCGGGCACTGAAGCTTTCTTT. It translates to CASSQAGAGTEAFF.

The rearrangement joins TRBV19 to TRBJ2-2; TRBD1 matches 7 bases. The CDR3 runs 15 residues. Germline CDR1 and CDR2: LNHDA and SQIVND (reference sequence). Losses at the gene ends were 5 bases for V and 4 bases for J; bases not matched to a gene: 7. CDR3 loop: CASSPMDRSTGELFF. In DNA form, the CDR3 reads TGTGCCAGTAGTCCGATGGACAGGTCCACCGGGGAGCTGTTTTTT.

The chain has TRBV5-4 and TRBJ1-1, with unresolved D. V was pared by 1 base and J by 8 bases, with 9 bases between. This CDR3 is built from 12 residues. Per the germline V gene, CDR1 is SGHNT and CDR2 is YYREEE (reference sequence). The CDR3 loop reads CASSLSQREAFF. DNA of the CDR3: TGTGCCAGCAGCTTGAGCCAGAGGGAAGCTTTCTTT.

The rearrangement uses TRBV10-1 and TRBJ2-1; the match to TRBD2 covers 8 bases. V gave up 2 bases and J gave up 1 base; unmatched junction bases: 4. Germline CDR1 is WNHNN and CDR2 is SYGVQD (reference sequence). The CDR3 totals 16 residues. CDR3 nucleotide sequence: TGCGCCAGCAGTGAGGATGGCGGGAGGTCCTACAATGAGCAGTTCTTC. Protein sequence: CASSEDGGRSYNEQFF.

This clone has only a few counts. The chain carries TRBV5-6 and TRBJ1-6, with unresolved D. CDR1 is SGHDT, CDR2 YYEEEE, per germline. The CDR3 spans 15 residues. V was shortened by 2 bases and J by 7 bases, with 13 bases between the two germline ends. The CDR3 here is CASSFLEGRNSPLHF. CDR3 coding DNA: TGTGCCAGCAGCTTTCTCGAGGGTAGGAATTCACCCCTCCACTTT.

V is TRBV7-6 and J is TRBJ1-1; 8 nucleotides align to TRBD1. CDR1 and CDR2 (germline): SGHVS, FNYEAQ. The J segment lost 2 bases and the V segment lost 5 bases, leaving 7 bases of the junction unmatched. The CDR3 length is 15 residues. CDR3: CASSPRTGINTEAFF. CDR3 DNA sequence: TGTGCCAGCAGCCCGCGGACAGGGATCAACACTGAAGCTTTCTTT.

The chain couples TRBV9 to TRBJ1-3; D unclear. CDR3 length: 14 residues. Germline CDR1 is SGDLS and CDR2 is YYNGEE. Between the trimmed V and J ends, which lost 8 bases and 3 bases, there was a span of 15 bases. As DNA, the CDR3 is TGTGCCAGAAGCCCGGTGGGTCTTGGAAACACCATATATTTT. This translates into CARSPVGLGNTIYF.

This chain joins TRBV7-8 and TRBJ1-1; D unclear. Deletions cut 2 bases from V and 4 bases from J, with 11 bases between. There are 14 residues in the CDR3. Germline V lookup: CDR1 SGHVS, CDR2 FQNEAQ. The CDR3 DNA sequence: TGTGCCAGCAGCTTATTAACCTTAGGCACTGAAGCTTTCTTT. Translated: CASSLLTLGTEAFF.

CDR3 nucleotides: TGTGCCAGCAGCGTAGGAGCAGACCCCACCGGGGAGCTGTTTTTT. Protein product: CASSVGADPTGELFF. The rearrangement links TRBV9 to TRBJ2-2; D gene unclear. The CDR3 runs 15 residues. Germline loops: CDR1 SGDLS, CDR2 YYNGEE. Between the trimmed V and J ends, which lost 0 bases and 4 bases, there was a span of 10 bases.

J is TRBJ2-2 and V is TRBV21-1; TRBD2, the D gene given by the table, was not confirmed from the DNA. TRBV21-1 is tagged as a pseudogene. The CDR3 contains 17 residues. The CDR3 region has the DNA TGTGCCAGCAGCAAACGGTTGCCAACCTGGGGAGTCGGGGAGCTGTTTTTT. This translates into CASSKRLPTWGVGELFF.

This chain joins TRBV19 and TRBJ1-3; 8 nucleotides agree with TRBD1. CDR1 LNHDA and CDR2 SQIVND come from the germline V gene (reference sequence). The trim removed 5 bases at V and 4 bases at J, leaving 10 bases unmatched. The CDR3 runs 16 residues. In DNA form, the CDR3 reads TGTGCCAGTAGTCCCGGACAGGGAGAAAGAGGAAACACCATATATTTT. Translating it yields CASSPGQGERGNTIYF.

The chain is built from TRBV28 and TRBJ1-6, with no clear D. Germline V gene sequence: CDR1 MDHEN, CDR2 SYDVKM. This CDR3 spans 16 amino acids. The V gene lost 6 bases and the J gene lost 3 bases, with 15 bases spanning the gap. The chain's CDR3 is CASRERKQSYNSPLHF. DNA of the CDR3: TGTGCCAGCAGGGAGAGGAAACAGAGCTATAATTCACCCCTCCACTTT.

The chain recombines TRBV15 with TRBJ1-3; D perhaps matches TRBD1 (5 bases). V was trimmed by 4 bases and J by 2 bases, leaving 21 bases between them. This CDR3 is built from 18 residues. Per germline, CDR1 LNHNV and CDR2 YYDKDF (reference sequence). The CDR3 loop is CATSTISPTTDTGNTIYF. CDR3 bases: TGTGCCACCAGCACCATCTCGCCGACGACGGACACTGGAAACACCATATATTTT. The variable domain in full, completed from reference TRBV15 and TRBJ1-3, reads DAMVIQNPRYQVTQFGKPVTLSCSQTLNHNVMYWYQQKSSQAPKLLFHYYDKDFNNEADTPDNFQSRRPNTSFCFLDIRSPGLGDTAMYLCATSTISPTTDTGNTIYFGEGSWLTVV.

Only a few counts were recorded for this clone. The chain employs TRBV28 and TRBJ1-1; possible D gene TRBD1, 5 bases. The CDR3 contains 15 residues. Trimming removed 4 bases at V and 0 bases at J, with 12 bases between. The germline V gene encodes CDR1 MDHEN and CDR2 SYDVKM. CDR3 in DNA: TGTGCCAGCAGTTGGGGGACGGTCATGAACACTGAAGCTTTCTTT. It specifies CASSWGTVMNTEAFF. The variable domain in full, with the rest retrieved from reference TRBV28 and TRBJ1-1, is DVKVTQSSRYLVKRTGEKVFLECVQDMDHENMFWYRQDPGLGLRLIYFSYDVKMKEKGDIPEGYSVSREKKERFSLILESASTNQTSMYLCASSWGTVMNTEAFFGQGTRLTVV.

CDR3 loop: CASSHTTGLYTEAFF. CDR3 coding DNA: TGCGCCAGCAGCCACACGACAGGGTTGTACACTGAAGCTTTCTTT. V and J are TRBV4-1 and TRBJ1-1, with 7 bases matching TRBD1. V shed 3 bases and J 3 bases; nucleotides not matched to a gene: 7. Per germline, CDR1 MGHRA and CDR2 YSYEKL. This CDR3 is 15 amino acids long.

The CDR3 nucleotides read TGTGCCAGCAGCCAGACAGGGGGCGCGACTGAAGCTTTCTTT. The encoded protein is CASSQTGGATEAFF. The rearrangement joins TRBV5-4 to TRBJ1-1, with TRBD1 matching 10 bases. V lost 4 bases and J lost 5; bases outside the gene matches: 5. Germline CDR1 reads SGHNT; CDR2 reads YYREEE (reference sequence). CDR3 length equals 14 residues.